This paragraph reports one T cell receptor (beta chain). Its antigen is unknown. Sequencing used immunoSEQ multiplex PCR; TCRdb keeps in-frame clones, though not all of them. Sampling found about 12,000 clones, none seen once. A marrow graft followed busulfan-fludarabine conditioning, with cyclophosphamide on days +3 and +4. This sample is drawn from a study of T cells after posttransplantation cyclophosphamide. Study-wide results and caveats: Blood and skin or GI T cell repertoires showed limited TRB overlap. Recipient CMV seropositivity and CMV reactivation strongly tracked TRB clonality. Later post-transplant blood repertoires were often dominated by donor CD8+ memory clones.

V was clipped by 3 bases and J by 6 bases; unmatched bases: 13. The CDR3 totals 16 residues. Germline V gene lookup returns CDR1 MNHEY and CDR2 SMNVEV (reference sequence). Sequencing used PBMCs, obtained after allogeneic stem cell transplant with posttransplant cyclophosphamide. This TCR came from a female patient aged 40-50 years who received an allogeneic stem cell transplant from a related donor, was CMV-positive, and had acute GVHD only. Among the T cells, some may be from the graft donor. The chain combines TRBV27 with TRBJ1-2; 7 positions agree with TRBD1. For the CDR3, the DNA is TGTGCCAGCAGTTTGGCCAGGACAGGTCGATCGGATGGCTACACCTTC. Amino acids: CASSLARTGRSDGYTF.